This section outlines one T cell receptor (beta chain) sequence together with its context. Antigen specificity is unknown. Produced via immunoSEQ multiplex PCR; TCRdb's table is partial and in-frame only. This record lists about 40,000 clones, none seen once only, and the top ten clones contain over 1.1%. The sample comes from a study of T cell clonality in common variable immunodeficiency. Study observations and caveats: T cell subpopulation sequencing would be needed to explain CVID clonality. TCRbeta clonality was increased in CVID versus healthy controls. Fewer deletions and N-nucleotide insertions were reportedly seen in common variable immunodeficiency TCR beta sequences.

The sequence came from a person aged 18 to 70 in good health. What was sequenced was peripheral blood mononuclear cells.

The CDR3 loop is CASSRDSANSPLHF. Partial CDR3 DNA: TGTGCCAGCAGTCGGGACAGTGCTAATTCACCC. J is TRBJ1-6 and V is TRBV2, with 7 bases lining up with TRBD1. The CDR3 end lies 3 residues beyond the end of the read and is filled in from the germline J gene. J lost 6 bases, V lost 5 bases, and 4 bases had no gene match. CDR1 is SNHLY and CDR2 is FYNNEI in the germline V gene. The CDR3 is 14 residues long.